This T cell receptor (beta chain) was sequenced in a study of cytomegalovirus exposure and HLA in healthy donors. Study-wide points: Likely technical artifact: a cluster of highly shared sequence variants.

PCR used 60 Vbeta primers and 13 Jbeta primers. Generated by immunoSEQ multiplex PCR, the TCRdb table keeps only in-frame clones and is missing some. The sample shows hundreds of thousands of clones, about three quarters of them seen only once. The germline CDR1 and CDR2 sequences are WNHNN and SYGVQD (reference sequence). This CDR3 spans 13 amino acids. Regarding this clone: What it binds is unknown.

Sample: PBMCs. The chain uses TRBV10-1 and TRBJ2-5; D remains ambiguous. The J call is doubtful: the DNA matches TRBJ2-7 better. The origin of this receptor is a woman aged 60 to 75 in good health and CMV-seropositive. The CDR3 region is CASITDHSYEQYF. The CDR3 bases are TGCGCCAGCATTACAGACCACTCCTACGAGCAGTACTTC.